The rows below give T cell receptor beta chains drawn from one sample of a study of CD8+ T cells in alopecia areata. TCRdb keeps only in-frame clones here, not all; method: immunoSEQ multiplex PCR. The top ten hold 24% of the sample, which has 100,000 to 130,000 clones, around 84% seen once. The source material was CD8+ T cells sorted from blood, sampled at week 24, from a patient treated with tofacitinib. Receptors were obtained from a human donor with alopecia areata. Each CDR3 is given with its conserved first and last residue. D genes are given only for firm matches. Clone size appears in some rows only: once, few, many, or a class for an expanded clone.

D: -
size: few
J: TRBJ2-2
V: TRBV30
length: 15
DNA: TGTGCCTGGAGTTTCGCGGCAGGTTTATCTTGGGAGCTGTTTTTT
CDR3: CAWSFAAGLSWELFF

D: TRBD2
size: -
J: TRBJ2-1
V: TRBV4-1
length: 16
DNA: TGCGCCAGCAGCCAAGATAACGGGGGGGGATACAATGAGCAGTTCTTC
CDR3: CASSQDNGGGYNEQFF

D: TRBD1
size: -
J: TRBJ2-1
V: TRBV7-8
length: 19
DNA: TGTGCCAGCAGCTTAGCGCGCAGGGGGCATGTTGACGGAGACAATGAGCAGTTCTTC
CDR3: CASSLARRGHVDGDNEQFF

D: -
size: -
J: TRBJ2-3
V: TRBV5-4
length: 15
DNA: TGTGCCAGCAGCTCCGGCCCAACCAGGGGAGATACGCAGTATTTT
CDR3: CASSSGPTRGDTQYF

D: -
size: -
J: TRBJ2-5
V: TRBV5-4
length: 15
DNA: TGTGCCAGCAGCTTCGCCGGGGGCACACCAGAGACCCAGTACTTC
CDR3: CASSFAGGTPETQYF

D: -
size: -
J: TRBJ1-6
V: TRBV10-3
length: 16
DNA: TGTGCCATCACCCTTGACCCAGGGAGCCCTAATTCACCCCTCCACTTT
CDR3: CAITLDPGSPNSPLHF

D: -
size: once
J: TRBJ1-1
V: TRBV29-1
length: 12
DNA: TGCAGCGTTTACCTTCCAAACACTGAAGCTTTCTTT
CDR3: CSVYLPNTEAFF

D: -
size: -
J: TRBJ2-3
V: TRBV7-7
length: 14
DNA: TGTGCTAGCAGCCAAATACGAGGGGGGGATACGCAGTATTTT
CDR3: CASSQIRGGDTQYF

D: -
size: -
J: TRBJ2-2
V: TRBV19
length: 12
DNA: TGTGCCAGTAGTATAGTGACCGGGGAGCTGTTTTTT
CDR3: CASSIVTGELFF

D: -
size: -
J: TRBJ2-7
V: TRBV29-1
length: 14
DNA: TGCAGCGTTGAAGAACCTTCACAGGGTTACGAGCAGTACTTC
CDR3: CSVEEPSQGYEQYF

D: -
size: -
J: TRBJ2-6
V: TRBV4-1
length: 16
DNA: TGCGCCAGCAGCCAAGATCGAATCTCTGGGGCCAACGTCCTGACTTTC
CDR3: CASSQDRISGANVLTF

D: -
size: -
J: TRBJ2-2
V: TRBV29-1
length: 13
DNA: TGCAGCGTTGATCTAGGGGGAACCGGGGAGCTGTTTTTT
CDR3: CSVDLGGTGELFF

D: -
size: -
J: TRBJ1-2
V: TRBV6-5
length: 14
DNA: TGTGCCAGCAGCCGTGAGGTAGGGGCGGAAGGCTACACCTTC
CDR3: CASSREVGAEGYTF

D: -
size: -
J: TRBJ2-1
V: TRBV4-3
length: 16
DNA: TGCGCCAGCAGCCAAGATTTCTCGAGGGCTTTCGATGAGCAGTTCTTC
CDR3: CASSQDFSRAFDEQFF

D: -
size: -
J: TRBJ1-2
V: TRBV6-1
length: 15
DNA: TGTGCCAGCAGTGAAAGCCACAAGACAACCTATGGCTACACCTTC
CDR3: CASSESHKTTYGYTF

D: -
size: -
J: TRBJ2-3
V: TRBV18
length: 13
DNA: TGTGCCAGCTCACCCCGATGGGAAGATACGCAGTATTTT
CDR3: CASSPRWEDTQYF

D: TRBD1
size: -
J: TRBJ2-7
V: TRBV2
length: 14
DNA: TGTGCCAGCAGTCCCCGGGACAGGAACTACGAGCAGTACTTC
CDR3: CASSPRDRNYEQYF

D: TRBD2
size: -
J: TRBJ2-5
V: TRBV4-1
length: 15
DNA: TGCGCCAGCAGCCAATTTAGCGGGGTTACCGAGACCCAGTACTTC
CDR3: CASSQFSGVTETQYF

D: -
size: -
J: TRBJ2-7
V: TRBV29-1
length: 12
DNA: TGCAGCGTTGAAGACGAAGGTCCCGGGCAGTACTTC
CDR3: CSVEDEGPGQYF

D: -
size: -
J: TRBJ1-2
V: TRBV10-3
length: 13
DNA: TGTGCCATCAGTGAGTCGACAGACAATGGCTACACCTTC
CDR3: CAISESTDNGYTF

D: -
size: -
J: TRBJ2-7
V: TRBV29-1
length: 13
DNA: TGCAGCGTTGGATCCGGGACAACCTACGAGCAGTACTTC
CDR3: CSVGSGTTYEQYF

D: -
size: -
J: TRBJ2-3
V: TRBV11-2
length: 16
DNA: TGTGCCAGCAGCCTTAGTATTAATGGCGGCACAGATACGCAGTATTTT
CDR3: CASSLSINGGTDTQYF

D: TRBD2
size: few
J: TRBJ2-7
V: TRBV4-2
length: 15
DNA: TGTGCCAGCAGCCAAGGGACTAGCGGGACCTACGAGCAGTACTTC
CDR3: CASSQGTSGTYEQYF

D: -
size: -
J: TRBJ2-1
V: TRBV4-1
length: 16
DNA: TGCGCCAGCAGCCAACGCCGGGACCGCTCCTACAATGAGCAGTTCTTC
CDR3: CASSQRRDRSYNEQFF

D: -
size: -
J: TRBJ2-5
V: TRBV6-6
length: 12
DNA: TGTGCGAGTGGGGGGTTCCAAGAGACCCAGTACTTC
CDR3: CASGGFQETQYF

D: TRBD2
size: -
J: TRBJ2-1
V: TRBV27
length: 15
DNA: TGTGCCAGCACCACCCCAAGCGGGGCCTACAATGAGCAGTTCTTC
CDR3: CASTTPSGAYNEQFF

D: -
size: -
J: TRBJ1-5
V: TRBV10-3
length: 16
DNA: TGTGCCATCAGTGAGTCCGAGGCAGGGGGCAATCAGCCCCAGCATTTT
CDR3: CAISESEAGGNQPQHF

D: TRBD1
size: -
J: TRBJ2-7
V: TRBV4-1
length: 15
DNA: TGCGCCAGCAGCATGGGGACAGGGGTAATCGACGAGCAGTACTTC
CDR3: CASSMGTGVIDEQYF

D: -
size: -
J: TRBJ2-1
V: TRBV29-1
length: 13
DNA: TGCAGCGTTAAGACGGCCACCCGCAATGAGCAGTTCTTC
CDR3: CSVKTATRNEQFF

D: -
size: -
J: TRBJ1-5
V: TRBV4-1
length: 13
DNA: TGCGCCAGCAGCCACGATCCCGGTCAGCCCCAGCATTTT
CDR3: CASSHDPGQPQHF

D: -
size: -
J: TRBJ1-2
V: TRBV7-9
length: 17
DNA: TGTGCCAGCAGCTTAGTTCTAGGGTCGCTCCTGAACTATGGCTACACCTTC
CDR3: CASSLVLGSLLNYGYTF

D: -
size: -
J: TRBJ2-4
V: TRBV23-1
length: 12
DNA: TGCGCCAGCAGCGCGGACATAAACATTCAGTACTTC
CDR3: CASSADINIQYF

D: TRBD2
size: -
J: TRBJ2-5
V: TRBV18
length: 17
DNA: TGTGCCAGCTCACCGTTAGGACTAGCGGGGGCCGGAGAGACCCAGTACTTC
CDR3: CASSPLGLAGAGETQYF

D: TRBD1
size: -
J: TRBJ2-5
V: TRBV19
length: 15
DNA: TGTGCCAGTAGTAAGACCTCGGGACAGGGGAGAACCCAGTACTTC
CDR3: CASSKTSGQGRTQYF

D: TRBD1
size: -
J: TRBJ1-5
V: TRBV27
length: 20
DNA: TGTGCCAGCAGTTTAAATACCGGGACAGGGGGTAGTGATAGCAATCAGCCCCAGCATTTT
CDR3: CASSLNTGTGGSDSNQPQHF

D: TRBD1
size: -
J: TRBJ2-5
V: TRBV29-1
length: 13
DNA: TGCAGCGTGGCAGGGGGCGCGGGAGAGACCCAGTACTTC
CDR3: CSVAGGAGETQYF

D: -
size: -
J: TRBJ1-1
V: TRBV28
length: 13
DNA: TGTGCCAGCAGTTTATGGGGGAACACTGAAGCTTTCTTT
CDR3: CASSLWGNTEAFF

D: TRBD1
size: -
J: TRBJ1-2
V: TRBV4-1
length: 18
DNA: TGCGCCAGCAGCCAACTTCAAACGGGACAGGGGAAGAACTATGGCTACACCTTC
CDR3: CASSQLQTGQGKNYGYTF

D: TRBD2
size: -
J: TRBJ2-7
V: TRBV4-1
length: 14
DNA: TGCGCCAGCAGCCACTCTCCGGGGGGGCCCGAGCAGTACTTC
CDR3: CASSHSPGGPEQYF

D: -
size: once
J: TRBJ1-1
V: TRBV7-9
length: 13
DNA: TGTGCCAGCAGACGGGGGGAGAACACTGAAGCTTTCTTT
CDR3: CASRRGENTEAFF

D: TRBD1
size: -
J: TRBJ2-5
V: TRBV27
length: 17
DNA: TGTGCCAGCAGTTCCGTAGGGACAGGGGGCTTACAGGAGACCCAGTACTTC
CDR3: CASSSVGTGGLQETQYF

D: -
size: -
J: TRBJ1-1
V: TRBV19
length: 14
DNA: TGTGCCAGTAGTATCTCCCAGGGGTACACTGAAGCTTTCTTT
CDR3: CASSISQGYTEAFF

D: -
size: -
J: TRBJ1-2
V: TRBV6-5
length: 15
DNA: TGTGCCAGCAGTTACTTTCAGGGAGATAACTATGGCTACACCTTC
CDR3: CASSYFQGDNYGYTF

D: -
size: -
J: TRBJ2-3
V: TRBV7-2
length: 16
DNA: TGTGCCAGCAGCCCGGGGGACCTGGGGTTAAGTAAGACGCAGTATTTT
CDR3: CASSPGDLGLSKTQYF

D: -
size: -
J: TRBJ2-3
V: TRBV6-5
length: 14
DNA: TGTGCCAGTAGATCCGGGATCAACACAGATACGCAGTATTTT
CDR3: CASRSGINTDTQYF

D: -
size: few
J: TRBJ2-7
V: TRBV7-9
length: 16
DNA: TGTGCCAGCAGCTTACTTGGGTCTGGGGGCTTGGGTGAGCAGTACTTC
CDR3: CASSLLGSGGLGEQYF

D: -
size: -
J: TRBJ1-2
V: TRBV7-9
length: 13
DNA: TGTGCCAGCAGCCACGGCGGGGACTATGGCTACACCTTC
CDR3: CASSHGGDYGYTF

D: -
size: -
J: TRBJ2-7
V: TRBV4-3
length: 18
DNA: TGCGCCAGCAGCCAAGAACGGTCTAGGGGGGCCTTCTCCTACGAGCAGTACTTC
CDR3: CASSQERSRGAFSYEQYF

D: -
size: -
J: TRBJ2-1
V: TRBV7-2
length: 14
DNA: TGTGCCAGCAGCTCCGACTGGGATGGTAATGAGCAGTTCTTC
CDR3: CASSSDWDGNEQFF

D: TRBD2
size: -
J: TRBJ2-1
V: TRBV7-9
length: 14
DNA: TGTGCCTTCTACGAGCTAGCGGGTGACAATGAGCAGTTCTTC
CDR3: CAFYELAGDNEQFF

D: -
size: -
J: TRBJ2-5
V: TRBV7-2
length: 12
DNA: TGTGCCAGCAGCTTAGTGAGGACGGACCAGTACTTC
CDR3: CASSLVRTDQYF

D: -
size: -
J: TRBJ1-1
V: TRBV29-1
length: 12
DNA: TGCAGCGTTTCAGGGGAGAACACTGAAGCTTTCTTT
CDR3: CSVSGENTEAFF

D: -
size: -
J: TRBJ2-1
V: TRBV4-3
length: 18
DNA: TGCGCCAGCAGCCAAGATACAGGCGGGGAGTGGTCCTACAATGAGCAGTTCTTC
CDR3: CASSQDTGGEWSYNEQFF

D: TRBD2
size: -
J: TRBJ2-5
V: TRBV4-1
length: 16
DNA: TGCGCCAGCAGCCCGCGCCGGACTAGCGGGGGCGAGACCCAGTACTTC
CDR3: CASSPRRTSGGETQYF

D: TRBD1
size: -
J: TRBJ1-4
V: TRBV19
length: 17
DNA: TGTGCCAGTAGTCCCGGGACGGCGATCACAGGGGATGAAAAACTGTTTTTT
CDR3: CASSPGTAITGDEKLFF

D: -
size: -
J: TRBJ1-6
V: TRBV7-9
length: 14
DNA: TGTGCCAGCAGCTCCTGGACAGATAATTCACCCCTCCACTTT
CDR3: CASSSWTDNSPLHF

D: -
size: -
J: TRBJ2-7
V: TRBV29-1
length: 13
DNA: TGCAGCGTTCTTGGGCCGCTATCCTACGAGCAGTACTTC
CDR3: CSVLGPLSYEQYF

D: -
size: -
J: TRBJ2-7
V: TRBV7-6
length: 13
DNA: TGTGCCAGCAGCCTTGAGGAAGAGAGCGAGCAGTACTTC
CDR3: CASSLEEESEQYF